These T cell receptor beta chains were read from a single sample in a study of CD8 T cells in ankylosing spondylitis. One entry per CDR3 protein, called by TCRdb with MiXCR from the 5' RACE reads. The sample holds about 450,000 distinct CDR3 sequences, about 24% seen once. Sequencing input: blood, either unsorted or a sorted T cell fraction (not recorded which). These receptors were taken from a male donor with ankylosing spondylitis. The CDR3 runs from the conserved cysteine through the conserved F or W. The order of the fields is D gene, clone size, V gene, J gene, CDR3 protein, CDR3 DNA. A D gene is named only where the DNA matches it firmly. The listing skips clone size in some rows; elsewhere it reads once, few, many or a size class.

.	.	TRBV20-1	TRBJ1-2	CSARSRGYGYTF	TGCAGTGCTAGGTCCAGAGGCTATGGCTACACCTTC
.	.	TRBV30	TRBJ2-4	CAWSVGVAVIF	TGTGCCTGGAGTGTAGGGGTGGCAGTTATCTTC
.	once	TRBV5-1	TRBJ2-5	CASSFVGAYQETQYF	TGCGCCAGCAGCTTTGTGGGAGCTTACCAAGAGACCCAGTACTTC
.	many	TRBV7-2	TRBJ1-1	CASSLEGLNTEAFF	TGTGCCAGCAGCTTAGAGGGATTAAACACTGAAGCTTTCTTT
.	many	TRBV12-3/TRBV12-4	TRBJ1-1	CASSYRNTEAFF	TGTGCCAGCAGTTATAGGAACACTGAAGCTTTCTTT
TRBD2	few	TRBV6-1	TRBJ2-1	CASRERGQEGNEQFF	TGTGCCAGCAGGGAGCGGGGCCAAGAAGGCAATGAGCAGTTCTTC
TRBD1	few	TRBV6-6	TRBJ1-2	CASSHRDRYGYTF	TGTGCCAGCAGTCATCGGGACAGATATGGCTACACCTTC
.	.	TRBV20-1	TRBJ2-1	CSAHRVNEQFF	TGCAGTGCTCACAGGGTCAATGAGCAGTTCTTC
TRBD1	few	TRBV5-1	TRBJ2-2	CASSLAWDRDTGELFF	TGCGCCAGCAGCTTGGCCTGGGACAGGGACACCGGGGAGCTGTTTTTT
TRBD1	.	TRBV29-1	TRBJ2-7	CSVEEPGQGLYEQYF	TGCAGCGTTGAAGAACCGGGACAGGGACTCTACGAGCAGTACTTC
TRBD1	few	TRBV5-6	TRBJ2-5	CASSSGQGQETQYF	TGTGCCAGCAGCTCAGGACAGGGACAAGAGACCCAGTACTTC
TRBD1	.	TRBV9	TRBJ2-5	CASSQGAGTSQETQYF	TGTGCCAGCAGCCAGGGGGCGGGGACATCTCAAGAGACCCAGTACTTC
TRBD1	.	TRBV11-3	TRBJ2-1	CASSGQINEQFF	TGTGCCAGCTCGGGACAGATCAATGAGCAGTTCTTC
TRBD2	.	TRBV12-3/TRBV12-4	TRBJ2-4	CASGGGVDKNIQYF	TGTGCCAGCGGGGGGGGAGTGGACAAAAACATTCAGTACTTC
.	.	TRBV10-2	TRBJ1-2	CASNESPGATNGYTF	TGCGCCAGCAACGAATCTCCAGGGGCTACAAATGGCTACACCTTC
.	few	TRBV20-1	TRBJ2-2	CSAPLHSTGELFF	TGCAGTGCTCCCCTCCACAGCACCGGGGAGCTGTTTTTT
.	few	TRBV20-1	TRBJ2-7	CSAFQNYEQYF	TGCAGTGCTTTTCAGAACTACGAGCAGTACTTC
.	many	TRBV9	TRBJ2-3	CASSVAGTDTQYF	TGTGCCAGCAGCGTAGCTGGCACAGATACGCAGTATTTT
TRBD2	.	TRBV3-1	TRBJ2-1	CASSPRVAGGVYEQFF	TGTGCCAGCAGCCCCCGGGTAGCGGGAGGGGTCTATGAGCAGTTCTTC